The 9 T cell receptor beta chains given below trace back to one sample, sequenced in a study of PD-L1 blockade in urothelial cancer. The time point: pretreatment peripheral blood. Only in-frame clones appear in the TCRdb table, and some are missing; sequencing was by immunoSEQ multiplex PCR. The sample yields about 85,000 clones, over 65% seen once. Here the sequenced sample was PBMCs, taken around atezolizumab (anti-PD-L1) treatment. The receptors come from a man in his 60s with urothelial cancer.

The gene calls are TRBV18 and TRBJ2-7; 7 nucleotides match TRBD1. V dropped 6 bases and J dropped 2; count of bases not matched to a gene: 4. The length of the CDR3 is 13 residues. Germline V gene sequence: CDR1 KGHSH, CDR2 LQKENI. Here the CDR3 reads CASSRDRAYEQYF. The DNA for the CDR3 is TGTGCCAGCTCTCGGGACAGAGCCTACGAGCAGTACTTC.

This chain uses TRBV29-1 with TRBJ2-7; D remains unclear. The V and J ends lost 4 bases and 2 bases respectively, with 9 bases between them. There are 12 residues in the CDR3. From germline, CDR1 is SQVTM and CDR2 ANQGSEA. CDR3 DNA sequence: TGCAGCGTTGGTGTTAGAACCTACGAGCAGTACTTC. It translates to CSVGVRTYEQYF.

V is TRBV7-2 and J is TRBJ2-2; 9 bases are shared with TRBD2. The germline CDR1 and CDR2 sequences are SGHTA and FQGNSA. The CDR3 sequence is 15 residues long. V gave up 5 bases and J gave up 4 bases; unmatched junction bases: 5. CDR3 protein: CASSPTSGSTGELFF. CDR3 in DNA: TGTGCCAGCAGCCCGACTAGCGGAAGCACCGGGGAGCTGTTTTTT.

The chain links TRBV4-1 to TRBJ2-7; the match to TRBD2 covers 10 bases. Germline trimming cut 1 base from V and 0 bases from J; bases unmatched to any gene: 6. The CDR3 is made up of 17 amino acids. Germline-derived CDR1 and CDR2 are MGHRA and YSYEKL. CDR3 coding DNA: TGCGCCAGCAGCCAAGGGCAACTAGCGGGGACCTCCTACGAGCAGTACTTC. Translating it yields CASSQGQLAGTSYEQYF.

In nucleotides, the CDR3 is TGTGCCAGTAGTATAGTCGCTCGCGGGCTAGCGGGAGACAATGAGCAGTTCTTC. It translates to CASSIVARGLAGDNEQFF. The chain uses TRBV19 and TRBJ2-1; 10 bases align to TRBD2. CDR3 size: 18 residues. Trimming removed 1 base from V and 5 bases from J; junction bases left unmatched: 11. The germline gives CDR1 LNHDA, CDR2 SQIVND (reference sequence).

This sequence joins TRBV19 and TRBJ2-1; perhaps TRBD2 as D (12 bases). The CDR3 is made up of 20 amino acids. The V gene lost 4 bases and the J gene lost 4 bases, with 29 bases spanning the gap. CDR1 and CDR2 from the germline V gene are LNHDA and SQIVND (reference sequence). The CDR3 region is CASSKGQGGTSGLLYNEQFF. The CDR3 bases are TGTGCCAGTAGTAAGGGACAGGGGGGGACTAGCGGGCTACTTTACAATGAGCAGTTCTTC.

V is TRBV5-1 and J is TRBJ1-2; perhaps TRBD1 as D (5 bases). CDR3 length equals 14 residues. Germline V gene lookup returns CDR1 SGHRS and CDR2 YFSETQ. With 2 bases removed from V and 4 bases from J, the gap between germline ends came to 12 bases. The chain's CDR3 is CASSFSSGPYGYTF. Here the CDR3 DNA reads TGCGCCAGCAGCTTCTCCTCAGGGCCCTATGGCTACACCTTC.

The J gene is TRBJ2-3, the V gene TRBV7-2; 10 nucleotides line up with TRBD2. The CDR3 is made up of 19 amino acids. V shed 5 bases and J 2 bases; nucleotides not matched to a gene: 16. CDR1 is SGHTA and CDR2 is FQGNSA in the germline V gene. The CDR3 sequence is CASSPPGPGLALNTDTQYF. The CDR3 nucleotides are TGTGCCAGCAGCCCGCCCGGGCCGGGACTAGCGTTAAACACAGATACGCAGTATTTT.

This chain links TRBV19 with TRBJ1-2; TRBD1 is a possible D gene (5 bases). The germline V gene encodes CDR1 LNHDA and CDR2 SQIVND (reference sequence). The V and J ends lost 6 bases and 2 bases respectively, with 10 bases between them. The CDR3 totals 13 residues. CDR3 region: CASRDNRNYGYTF. The CDR3 DNA follows: TGTGCCAGTAGGGACAACAGAAACTATGGCTACACCTTC.